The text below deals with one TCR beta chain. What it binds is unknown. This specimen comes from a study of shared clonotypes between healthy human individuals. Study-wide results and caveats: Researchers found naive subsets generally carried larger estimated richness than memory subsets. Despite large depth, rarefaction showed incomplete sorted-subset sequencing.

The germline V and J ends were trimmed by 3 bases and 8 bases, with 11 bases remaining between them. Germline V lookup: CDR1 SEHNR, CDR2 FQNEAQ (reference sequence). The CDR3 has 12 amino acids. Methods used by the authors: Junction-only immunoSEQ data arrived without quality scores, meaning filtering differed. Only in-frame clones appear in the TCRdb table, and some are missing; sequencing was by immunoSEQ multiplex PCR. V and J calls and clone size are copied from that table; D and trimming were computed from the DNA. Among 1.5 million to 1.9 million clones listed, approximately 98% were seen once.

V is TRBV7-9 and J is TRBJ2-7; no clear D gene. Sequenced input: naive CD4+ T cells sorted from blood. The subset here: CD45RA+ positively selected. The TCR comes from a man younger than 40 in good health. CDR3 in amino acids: CASSFGRDKQYF. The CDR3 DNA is TGTGCCAGCAGCTTTGGCCGCGACAAGCAGTACTTC.